This TCR beta chain was recorded in a study of beta chain features in type 1 diabetes. Expressed TCRB transcripts were sequenced because the entire RNA isolate underwent reverse transcription. Using immunoSEQ multiplex PCR, the repertoire was profiled, and TCRdb retains in-frame clones only, with some absent. Of some 240,000 clones in the sample, around 15% were seen once. As for this clone: Antigen unknown.

The V gene's germline CDR1 is SNHLY and CDR2 FYNNEI. This CDR3 has 14 amino acids. The V end was cut by 8 bases, the J end by 5 bases, with 15 bases between. Overall study results and limits: Type 1 diabetes patients had TCRB CDR3s that were shorter (moderately but significantly so) in all four CD4+ subsets. Sequencing of cDNA might inflate the share of cells that strongly express TCR.

The specimen sequenced was naive CD4+ T cells from blood. The chain couples TRBV2 to TRBJ1-4, with no clear D. This TCR derives from a man aged 25-45 years with type 1 diabetes. CDR3 nucleotide sequence: TGTGCCAGCGTCCCGGGAGGGATGAATGAAAAACTGTTTTTT. Encoded protein: CASVPGGMNEKLFF.